Below are 5 T cell receptor beta chains sequenced from a single sample in a study of monozygotic twins with inflammatory bowel disease. TCRdb re-called the 5' RACE reads; every CDR3 protein appears as one record, without DNA. This repertoire includes approximately 150,000 distinct CDR3 sequences. Sequenced material: blood. The receptors stem from a human donor with ulcerative colitis or Crohn's disease, or a healthy co-twin of an affected twin (not recorded which).

The chain carries TRBV7-2 and TRBJ2-7; TCRdb indicates TRBD1, and absent DNA this call remains unverified. In germline, CDR1 is SGHTA, CDR2 FQGNSA. The CDR3 runs to 13 residues. The CDR3 sequence: CASSSGRDYEQYF.

The rearrangement uses TRBV5-1 and TRBJ2-5; absent DNA, TCRdb's TRBD2 call cannot be checked. This CDR3 region has 15 residues. Germline V gene lookup returns CDR1 SGHRS and CDR2 YFSETQ. The CDR3 loop is CASSLRPKFQETQYF.

CDR3 in amino acids: CAWSPSKRLNTGELFF. The rearrangement uses TRBV30 and TRBJ2-2; TCRdb names TRBD2, which stays unverified in the absence of DNA. In germline, CDR1 is GTSNPN, CDR2 SVGIG (reference sequence). The CDR3 extends over 16 amino acids.

This CDR3 reads CASSPRRGGELFF. The chain employs TRBV6-5 and TRBJ2-2; TCRdb's D gene call, TRBD1, goes unchecked for lack of DNA. This CDR3 spans 13 amino acids. Germline V gene data show CDR1 as MNHEY and CDR2 as SVGAGI.

This chain connects TRBV18 to TRBJ1-4. Germline CDR1 is KGHSH and CDR2 is LQKENI. This CDR3 is built from 17 residues. This chain's CDR3 is CASSPPMVPTTNEKLFF.